This T cell receptor beta chain appears in the sequencing data of a study of a mutant IDH1 vaccine in newly diagnosed glioma. Documented time point: week 5, during vaccination. Alongside topical imiquimod, each dose of vaccine comprised 300 ug of mutant IDH1 20-mer peptide. Some clones are missing from TCRdb's copy, which holds only in-frame ones; the method was immunoSEQ multiplex PCR. The profile shows tens of thousands of clones, roughly 87% of them singletons. Concerning this clone itself: The antigen remains unidentified.

The origin of this receptor is a woman between 40 and 55 years old with glioma. Some clones in this sample may be carry-over from other donors' samples. This sample comprised peripheral blood mononuclear cells (PBMCs), obtained from a glioma patient whose treatment included an IDH1 peptide vaccine.

The CDR3 region has the DNA TGTGCCAGCGGGGATGCAGGGACTAGCGGGGTCTATGAGCAGTTCTTC. Residues: CASGDAGTSGVYEQFF. The V call is TRBV4-2, the J call TRBJ2-1; the match to TRBD2 covers 13 bases. This CDR3 has 16 residues. Germline trimming cut 8 bases from V and 8 bases from J; bases unmatched to any gene: 12. The germline gives CDR1 LGHNA, CDR2 YNFKEQ.